This T cell receptor beta chain was found in a study of T cell responses to AZD1222 COVID-19 vaccine. Regarding the study as a whole: In a largely white British group with more females than males, clonal diversity was possibly underestimated.

A note on this clone: Its target is unknown.

The ends were cut back, 3 bases at V and 0 bases at J, with 11 bases in the middle. The CDR3 covers 15 residues. From germline, CDR1 is KGHSH and CDR2 LQKENI. Some clones are missing from TCRdb's copy, which holds only in-frame ones; the method was immunoSEQ multiplex PCR. Among about 180,000 clones, roughly 88% were seen once, and the ten largest hold more than 0.4%. This chain links TRBV18 with TRBJ1-1; weak D call: TRBD1 (5 bases). The sample was peripheral blood, taken on day 0 of AZD1222 vaccination. The sequence came from an adult in good health. CDR3 region: CASSPPGGMNTEAFF. CDR3 nucleotide sequence: TGTGCCAGCTCACCCCCGGGGGGGATGAACACTGAAGCTTTCTTT.